This T cell receptor beta chain was sequenced for a study of OX40 agonist ivuxolimab in advanced cancers. In the study overall: Dose-escalation patients had hepatocellular carcinoma, melanoma, renal cell or head and neck cancer.

Overall study findings and caveats: Clonal expansion in partial responders at 0.1-3.0 mg/kg ranked among the lowest. At 0.1 to 3.0 mg/kg and by week 6, CD4+ and CD8+ T cells in the blood had expanded clonally.

A word on this clone: As yet, its antigen is unknown.

The V and J ends lost 3 bases and 6 bases, in that order; junction bases with no gene match: 5. The CDR3 runs 13 residues. CDR1 and CDR2 (germline): ENHRY, SYGVKD. Autoimmune disease history or systemic immunosuppression disqualified patients. Only in-frame clones appear in the TCRdb table, and some are missing; sequencing was by immunoSEQ multiplex PCR. The table shows about 64,000 clones, with approximately 85% occurring only once. The clonotype originates from an adult with an advanced solid tumor such as melanoma, head and neck, liver or kidney cancer. The chain has TRBV10-3 and TRBJ2-7; 7 positions agree with TRBD1. The sequencing here drew on CD4+ or CD8+ T cells sorted from blood, taken in a trial of the OX40 agonist ivuxolimab. This CDR3 is CAISEQQGSEQYF. The DNA of the CDR3 is TGTGCCATCAGTGAACAACAGGGGTCCGAGCAGTACTTC.